The 25 T cell receptor beta chains given below trace back to one sample, sequenced in a study of control samples from healthy donors and cancer patients. Libraries were prepared by immunoSEQ multiplex PCR; TCRdb keeps only in-frame clonotypes and omits some of them. The sample has tens of thousands of clones; about 90% are singletons. The sequenced sample was blood. The receptors derive from a woman aged 45-60 years in good health.

This clone was recorded once. The chain combines TRBV24-1 with TRBJ2-7, with D unclear. Trimming stripped 6 bases from V and 0 bases from J, with 8 bases between. Germline values: CDR1 KGHDR, CDR2 SFDVKD. The CDR3 consists of 13 residues. The CDR3 DNA reads TGTGCCACCAGTACAGCCCTCTCCTACGAGCAGTACTTC. Protein product: CATSTALSYEQYF.

The genes are TRBV6-5 and TRBJ1-3; TRBD1 is a possible D gene (5 bases). Germline lookup yields CDR1 MNHEY and CDR2 SVGAGI. The CDR3 has 14 amino acids. V was pared by 6 bases and J by 3 bases, with 12 bases between. In DNA form, the CDR3 reads TGTGCCAGCAGACACCGGGACCGTGGAAACACCATATATTTT. Protein sequence: CASRHRDRGNTIYF.

The gene calls are TRBV3-1 (or the pseudogene TRBV3-2) and TRBJ2-1; D possibly uses TRBD1 or TRBD2 (7 bases each). The CDR3 loop spans 15 amino acids. In germline, CDR1 is LGHDT, CDR2 YNNKEL (reference sequence). The V end was cut by 5 bases, the J end by 10 bases, with 21 bases between. DNA for the CDR3: TGTGCCAGCAGCTTACTAGCGAGGGGGCGGTGGGAGCAGTTCTTC. This gives the protein CASSLLARGRWEQFF.

CDR3 sequence: CASSKGTSGYYEQYF. CDR3 DNA sequence: TGCGCCAGCAGCAAAGGGACTAGCGGATACTACGAGCAGTACTTC. This rearrangement joins TRBV5-1 to TRBJ2-7; 11 bases fit TRBD2. This CDR3 has 15 residues. CDR1 SGHRS and CDR2 YFSETQ come from the germline V gene. Unmatched junction bases numbered 6, after V lost 4 bases and J lost 3 bases.

V and J are TRBV7-6 and TRBJ2-5, with a weak D call TRBD2 (5 bases). CDR1 SGHVS and CDR2 FNYEAQ come from the germline V gene. V dropped 3 bases and J dropped 4 bases, with 12 bases sitting between them. The CDR3 sequence is 14 residues long. In DNA, the CDR3 is TGTGCCAGCAGCTTTTCATTCGGAGGAGAGACCCAGTACTTC. It translates to CASSFSFGGETQYF.

This chain connects TRBV4-1 to TRBJ2-7; 7 bases line up with TRBD2. This CDR3 has 15 amino acids. Per the germline V gene, CDR1 is MGHRA and CDR2 is YSYEKL. V dropped 6 bases and J dropped 8; count of bases not matched to a gene: 16. For the CDR3, the DNA is TGCGCCAGCAGTCAAACGGGAGGTGACCGCTTAAAGCAGTACTTC. This translates into CASSQTGGDRLKQYF.

The chain couples TRBV19 to TRBJ2-7; 9 bases map to TRBD1. J lost 6 bases, V lost 4 bases, and 4 bases had no gene match. Germline V CDR1 and CDR2: LNHDA, SQIVND (reference sequence). The CDR3 contains 13 residues. The CDR3: CASSRDRVAEQYF. The CDR3 DNA reads as TGTGCCAGTAGTAGGGACAGGGTGGCCGAGCAGTACTTC.

J is TRBJ2-6 and V is TRBV28; possible D gene TRBD1, 6 bases. Germline-derived CDR1 and CDR2 are MDHEN and SYDVKM. The V and J ends lost 4 bases and 0 bases respectively, with 16 bases between them. This CDR3 has 18 amino acids. CDR3 amino acids: CASSSLRDTDSGANVLTF. CDR3 nucleotides: TGTGCCAGCAGTTCCCTCCGGGACACCGACTCTGGGGCCAACGTCCTGACTTTC.

V is TRBV9 and J is TRBJ1-3, with a weak D call TRBD1 (6 bases). V was shortened by 2 bases and J by 4 bases, with 10 bases between the two germline ends. The CDR3 length is 14 residues. Germline loops: CDR1 SGDLS, CDR2 YYNGEE. For the CDR3, the DNA is TGTGCCAGCAGCGTGACAGGACGGGGAAACACCATATATTTT. Translation gives CASSVTGRGNTIYF. The entire variable domain, with the rest obtained from reference TRBV9 and TRBJ1-3, is as follows: DSGVTQTPKHLITATGQRVTLRCSPRSGDLSVYWYQQSLDQGLQFLIQYYNGEERAKGNILERFSAQQFPDLHSELNLSSLELGDSALYFCASSVTGRGNTIYFGEGSWLTVV.

The chain joins TRBV4-1 to TRBJ1-4, with unresolved D. Trimming stripped 2 bases from V and 8 bases from J, with 6 bases between. The CDR3 is 12 residues long. Germline CDR1 is MGHRA and CDR2 is YSYEKL. The CDR3 is CASSQTREKLFF. In nucleotides, the CDR3 is TGCGCCAGCAGCCAAACGCGGGAAAAACTGTTTTTT.

This clone has a single count. The chain uses TRBV5-6 and TRBJ2-7; D call uncertain. This CDR3 is 16 amino acids long. V gave up 6 bases and J gave up 5 bases, with 24 bases separating them. The germline V gene has CDR1 SGHDT and CDR2 YYEEEE. Written as DNA, the CDR3 is TGTGCCAGCACCTTAACCCCGACAACGGCCCTCGACGAGCAGTACTTC. Its translation is CASTLTPTTALDEQYF.

The chain uses TRBV30 and TRBJ1-2, with TRBD1 as a possible D gene (6 bases). CDR3 length equals 13 residues. Germline CDR1 is GTSNPN and CDR2 is SVGIG (reference sequence). Deletions cut 0 bases from V and 7 bases from J, with 12 bases between. The CDR3 is CAWSVKGGPGYTF. The CDR3 DNA is TGTGCCTGGAGTGTAAAAGGGGGGCCTGGCTACACCTTC.

The chain combines TRBV5-5 with TRBJ2-3; 13 nucleotides line up with TRBD2. Germline V lookup: CDR1 SGHKS, CDR2 YYEKEE (reference sequence). Trimming removed 3 bases from V and 7 bases from J; junction bases left unmatched: 11. The CDR3 has 17 amino acids. In nucleotides, the CDR3 is TGTGCCAGCAGCTCTGGACTAGCGGGAGACTTAAAGAATACGCAGTATTTT. Encoded protein: CASSSGLAGDLKNTQYF.

This chain links TRBV28 with TRBJ1-2; 7 bases map to TRBD1. The CDR3 extends over 14 amino acids. The germline gives CDR1 MDHEN, CDR2 SYDVKM. Germline trimming cut 4 bases from V and 2 bases from J; bases unmatched to any gene: 4. The CDR3 coding sequence is TGTGCCAGCAGTTGGGGGACAGACAACTATGGCTACACCTTC. The encoded protein is CASSWGTDNYGYTF.

The V gene is TRBV5-6, the J gene TRBJ1-1, with 7 bases fitting TRBD1. V dropped 3 bases and J dropped 10; count of bases not matched to a gene: 9. Germline V gene lookup returns CDR1 SGHDT and CDR2 YYEEEE. This CDR3 spans 13 amino acids. CDR3 sequence: CASSSWTGGGAFF. In DNA form, the CDR3 reads TGTGCCAGCAGCTCCTGGACAGGTGGTGGAGCTTTCTTT.

The chain uses TRBV15 and TRBJ1-1; D is ambiguous. The CDR3 is made up of 14 amino acids. V lost 0 bases and J 9 bases, leaving 14 bases between the germline ends. Germline CDR1 and CDR2: LNHNV and YYDKDF (reference sequence). The CDR3 loop is CATSRDLFTTQAFF. The CDR3 DNA follows: TGTGCCACCAGCAGAGATTTGTTTACAACGCAAGCTTTCTTT.

The chain carries TRBV7-5 and TRBJ1-1; TRBD1 is the table's D call and was not checked against the DNA. TRBV7-5 is a pseudogene locus. The CDR3 spans 14 residues. Here the CDR3 reads CARREIGANTEAFF. CDR3 nucleotides: TGTGCCAGAAGGGAAATAGGGGCGAACACTGAAGCTTTCTTT.

The genes are TRBV19 and TRBJ2-7, with D unresolved. The length of the CDR3 is 14 residues. The germline V gene has CDR1 LNHDA and CDR2 SQIVND (reference sequence). V was trimmed by 2 bases and J by 3 bases, leaving 11 bases between them. The CDR3 spells CASSIKISVYEQYF. CDR3 DNA: TGTGCCAGTAGTATAAAGATCTCGGTCTACGAGCAGTACTTC.

The rearrangement links TRBV6-1 to TRBJ2-7; unclear D gene. The germline V gene has CDR1 MNHNS and CDR2 SASEGT. The CDR3 has 10 amino acids. The V gene lost 3 bases and the J gene lost 4 bases, with 1 base spanning the gap. CDR3: CASSEYEQYF. CDR3 nucleotide sequence: TGTGCCAGCAGTGAGTACGAGCAGTACTTC.

This sequence joins TRBV27 and TRBJ2-1; 9 positions match TRBD1. V lost 7 bases, J lost 1 base, and 14 bases stayed unmatched. The germline CDR1 and CDR2 sequences are MNHEY and SMNVEV (reference sequence). This CDR3 has 18 residues. CDR3 nucleotide sequence: TGTGCCAGCATCCCTCTTGGATTGGGACAGGGATCCTACAATGAGCAGTTCTTC. Translation: CASIPLGLGQGSYNEQFF.

The CDR3 nucleotides are TGTGCCAGCAGTGAATTGACGGGGGCTGACTATGGCTACACCTTC. Its translation: CASSELTGADYGYTF. This sequence joins TRBV25-1 and TRBJ1-2, with D possibly being TRBD1 (6 bases). CDR3 length: 15 amino acids. The germline CDR1 and CDR2 sequences are MGHDK and SYGVNS. Trimming took off 1 base at V and 3 bases at J, with 12 bases between the two ends.

The chain links TRBV24-1 to TRBJ2-7; D unresolved. The CDR3 consists of 14 residues. Germline V lookup: CDR1 KGHDR, CDR2 SFDVKD. Trimming took 2 bases from V and 9 from J, leaving 16 bases between them. The CDR3 sequence is CATSDSPTDRGQYF. CDR3 sequence (DNA): TGTGCCACCAGTGATTCACCGACGGACCGCGGGCAGTACTTC.

The rearrangement joins TRBV5-8 to TRBJ2-3; D is unresolved. The CDR3 covers 15 residues. V was trimmed by 2 bases and J by 6 bases, leaving 16 bases between them. Germline values: CDR1 SGHTS, CDR2 YDEGEE. The CDR3 reads CASSFRLRARDTQYF. CDR3 coding DNA: TGTGCCAGCAGCTTCAGGCTCCGTGCCCGGGATACGCAGTATTTT.

V and J are TRBV4-1 and TRBJ2-1; 7 bases are a match to TRBD2. After removal of 4 bases from V and 4 bases from J, the junction contained 13 bases not matched to a gene. Germline V lookup: CDR1 MGHRA, CDR2 YSYEKL. The length of the CDR3 is 17 residues. CDR3 nucleotide sequence: TGCGCCAGCAGCCCTCATCCCTCTAGCGGCAAGTACAATGAGCAGTTCTTC. It encodes CASSPHPSSGKYNEQFF.

The rearrangement joins TRBV4-1 to TRBJ1-1; no firm D call. The CDR3 runs to 13 residues. Germline V gene sequence: CDR1 MGHRA, CDR2 YSYEKL. Trimming cost V 3 bases and J 6 bases, with 11 bases left between them. As DNA, the CDR3 is TGCGCCAGCAGCCACCCAAAGTACGCTGAAGCTTTCTTT. As protein: CASSHPKYAEAFF.